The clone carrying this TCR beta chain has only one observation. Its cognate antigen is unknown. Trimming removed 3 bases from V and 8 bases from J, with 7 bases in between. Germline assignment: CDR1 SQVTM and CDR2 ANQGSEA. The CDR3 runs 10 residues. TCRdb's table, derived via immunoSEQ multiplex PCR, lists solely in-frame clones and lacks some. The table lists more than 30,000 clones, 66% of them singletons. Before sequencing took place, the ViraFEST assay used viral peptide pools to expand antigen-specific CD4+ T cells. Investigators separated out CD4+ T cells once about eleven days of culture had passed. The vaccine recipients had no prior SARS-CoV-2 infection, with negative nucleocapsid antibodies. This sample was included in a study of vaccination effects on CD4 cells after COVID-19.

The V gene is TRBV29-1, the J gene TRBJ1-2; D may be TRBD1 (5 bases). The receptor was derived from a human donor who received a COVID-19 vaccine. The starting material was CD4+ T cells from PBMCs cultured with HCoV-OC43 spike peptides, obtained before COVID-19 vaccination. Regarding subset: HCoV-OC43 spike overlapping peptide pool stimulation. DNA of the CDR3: TGCAGCGTTGACAGGGACGGCTACACCTTC. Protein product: CSVDRDGYTF.